This T cell receptor (beta chain) comes out of a study of blood T cell repertoires in COVID-19 (TCRdb year 2020). Background on the whole study: Collaborator samples came from the United States, Italy and Spain and covered acute and convalescent phases of COVID-19. The material from the prospective study consisted of cDNA or gDNA derived from T cells, B-cell-depleted T cells, or PBMCs. The dataset comprised deeply sampled blood TCRbeta repertoires from subjects exposed to, actively infected with, or recovered from COVID-19. A freely available public database, intended as a resource for researchers studying the immune response to SARS-CoV-2, is where the repertoires were released. The samples were drawn from two sources: the first 160 participants of the ongoing ImmuneRACE study, and about 1,300 subjects contributed by 6 global collaborators. A de-identified subject ID, COVID-19 status, age in years and sex were almost always included in the sample metadata. Where HLA class I and class II types were available, the types were taken from metadata supplied by the sample provider, not from assay-based typing. Findings and caveats that apply to the study as a whole: Clinical and demographic metadata were provided uncurated, with the amount varying by source and participant.

Comments on this clone: The target of this receptor is not known. Base qualities are not provided; no much larger clone lies one nucleotide away.

TCRbeta CDR3 regions were amplified from genomic DNA using the immunoSEQ Assay, a bias-controlled multiplex PCR. Under the source paper's analysis protocol: The number of nucleated cells in each sample was estimated from the amplification of reference gene primers within the assay. Sequence reads were collapsed and filtered to measure the absolute abundance of every unique TCRbeta CDR3 rearrangement. For each sample, productive Simpson clonality was calculated as the square root of Simpson's diversity index across productive rearrangements. The clones in this table, taken by TCRdb from immuneACCESS, are in-frame only. Not every clone is retained; where verified, under half of the shortfall comes from an unresolved V gene, and the cause of the rest is unknown. The D gene and trimming were derived from the DNA, and the V and J assignments and clone size from that table. The table for this sample lists over 250,000 clones; 80% to 90% of them were counted only once. Under 5.5% of the sample belongs to the ten largest clones.

Enrolling through a virtual design, the prospective study's participants ranged in age from roughly 18 to 100 years and lived across about two dozen United States geographic areas. In the prospective study, participants were assigned to cohorts based on the clinical history participants reported in a screening survey and a study questionnaire. Recovered participants in ImmuneRACE Cohort 3 were defined by two consecutive negative NP/OP PCR tests, clearance by a healthcare professional, or resolution of symptoms. In the prospective study, mobile phlebotomists collected whole blood, serum and a nasopharyngeal or oropharyngeal swab from each participant. Over a roughly 2-month period, participants in the prospective study had the option of providing additional blood draws and questionnaires. Prospective study blood samples were shipped either frozen or at room temperature before DNA extraction. This sequence originates from a woman aged 25 to 39 who had recovered from COVID-19. Sequencing input: PBMCs or T cells enriched from blood (not recorded which).

The CDR3 region reads CASSESGDGNTIYF. In nucleotide form, the sequence is TGTGCCAGCAGTGAATCGGGGGATGGAAACACCATATATTTT. The chain is made from TRBV6-1 and TRBJ1-3, with TRBD1 perhaps the D gene, on 5 matching bases. Based on the germline V gene, the CDR1 and CDR2 sequences are MNHNS and SASEGT. The CDR3 numbers 14 residues from cysteine through phenylalanine. Solely the CDR3 DNA is kept, with 42 bases framed from the first base. V is shortened by 2 bases, J by 3 bases, and the region joining them spans 8 bases.